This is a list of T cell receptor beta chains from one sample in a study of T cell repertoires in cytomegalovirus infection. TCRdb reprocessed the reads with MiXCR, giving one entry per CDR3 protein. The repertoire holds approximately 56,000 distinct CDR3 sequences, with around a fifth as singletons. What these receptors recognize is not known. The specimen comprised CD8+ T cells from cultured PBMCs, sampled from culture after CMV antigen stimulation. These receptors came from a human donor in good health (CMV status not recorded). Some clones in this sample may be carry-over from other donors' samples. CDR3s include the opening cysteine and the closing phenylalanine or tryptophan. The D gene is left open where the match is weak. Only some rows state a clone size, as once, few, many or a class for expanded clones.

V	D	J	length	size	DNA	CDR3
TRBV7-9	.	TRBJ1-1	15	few	TGTGCCAGCAGCTTAGCGCAGGGGTCAAACACTGAAGCTTTCTTT	CASSLAQGSNTEAFF
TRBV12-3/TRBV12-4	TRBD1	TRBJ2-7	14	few	TGTGCCAGCAGTTTTCGGGACAGAGCCTACGAGCAGTACTTC	CASSFRDRAYEQYF
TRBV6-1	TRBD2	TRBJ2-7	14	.	TGTGCCAGCAGTGAATGGGAGGGGTCTCGGGAGGAGTACTTC	CASSEWEGSREEYF
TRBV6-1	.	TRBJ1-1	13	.	TGTGCCAGCAGTTCAGGGGTGTACACTGAAGCTTTCTTT	CASSSGVYTEAFF
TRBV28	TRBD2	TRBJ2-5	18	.	TGTGCCAGCAGTTTATTTATCAGCGGGGCCGGGCTACAGGAGACCCAGTACTTC	CASSLFISGAGLQETQYF
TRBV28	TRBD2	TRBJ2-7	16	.	TGTGCCAGCAGCTATGAACCGGGACTAGCGACCCACGAGCAGTACTTC	CASSYEPGLATHEQYF
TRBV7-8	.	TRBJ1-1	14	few	TGTGCCAGCAGGGGAACAGCCACGAACGCTGAAGCTTTCTTT	CASRGTATNAEAFF
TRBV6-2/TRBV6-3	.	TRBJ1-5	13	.	TGTGCCAGCACCTCGGGAACTGTCCGGCCCCAGCATTTT	CASTSGTVRPQHF
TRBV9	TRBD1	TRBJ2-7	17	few	TGTGCCAGCAGCGGCCCCCAGGGGACAGGGCGAACCTACGAGCAGTACTTC	CASSGPQGTGRTYEQYF
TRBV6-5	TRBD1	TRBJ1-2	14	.	TGTGCCAGCCGGGGGAGGGGGCCTAACTATGGCTACACCTTC	CASRGRGPNYGYTF
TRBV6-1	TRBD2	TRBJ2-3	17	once	TGTGCCAGCAGGGAGGGACTAGCGGGGGGGCGCACAGATACGCAGTATTTT	CASREGLAGGRTDTQYF
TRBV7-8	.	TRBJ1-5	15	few	TGTGCCAGCAGCTTTGCCCCCAATAGCAATCAGCCCCAGCATTTT	CASSFAPNSNQPQHF
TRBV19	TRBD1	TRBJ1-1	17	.	TGTGCCAGTAGTATTAGGGGACAGGGGGCCACCTACACTGAAGCTTTCTTT	CASSIRGQGATYTEAFF
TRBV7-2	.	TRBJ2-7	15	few	TGTGCCAGCAGCCGGGAGGGACAGGGAGGCGACGAGCAGTACTTC	CASSREGQGGDEQYF
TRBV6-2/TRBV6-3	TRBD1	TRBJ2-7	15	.	TGTGCCAGCAGGGGCGGGACAGGGGGAATCTACGAGCAGTACTTC	CASRGGTGGIYEQYF
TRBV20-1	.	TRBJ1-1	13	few	TGCAGTGCTAAGGGGTTCGAAAGCACTGAAGCTTTCTTT	CSAKGFESTEAFF
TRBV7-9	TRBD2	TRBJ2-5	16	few	TGTGCCAGCAGCTATTCTCCGGGACTAGCCGGAGAGACCCAGCACTTC	CASSYSPGLAGETQHF
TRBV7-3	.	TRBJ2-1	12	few	TGTGCCAGCAGCTTAACGATGGGAGAGCAGTTCTTC	CASSLTMGEQFF
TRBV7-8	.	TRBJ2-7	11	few	TGTGCCAGCAGCTCCTCGAGCGAGCAGTACTTC	CASSSSSEQYF
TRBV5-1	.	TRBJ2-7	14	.	TGCGCCAGCAGCTTTGACGTAACCCCATACGAGCAGTACTTC	CASSFDVTPYEQYF
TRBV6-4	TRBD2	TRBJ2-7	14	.	TGTGCCAGCAGCGCTAGCGGGGCCAGCTACGAGCAGTACTTC	CASSASGASYEQYF
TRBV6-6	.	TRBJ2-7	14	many	TGTGCCAGCAGTGGGGGACCCGACAGATACGAGCAGTACTTC	CASSGGPDRYEQYF
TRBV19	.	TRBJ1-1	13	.	TGTGCCAGTAGTATGGGCCCAACCACTGAAGCTTTCTTT	CASSMGPTTEAFF
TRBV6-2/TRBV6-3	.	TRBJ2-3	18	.	TGTGCCAGCAGTTACCAACCTGTACTAGAAGGGTCGACAGATACGCAGTATTTT	CASSYQPVLEGSTDTQYF
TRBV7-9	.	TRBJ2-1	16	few	TGTGCCAGCAGCTTAGAGCTGACGGAGGGTTACAATGAGCAGTTCTTC	CASSLELTEGYNEQFF
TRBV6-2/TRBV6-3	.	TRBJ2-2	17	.	TGTGCCAGCAGTTCTACCCCTCCCGACCTCCCGGGCGGGGAGCTGTTTTTT	CASSSTPPDLPGGELFF
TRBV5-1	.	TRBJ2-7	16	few	TGCGCCAGCAGCTTGGGTACCGGGGCAGGAGCCTACGAGCAGTACTTC	CASSLGTGAGAYEQYF
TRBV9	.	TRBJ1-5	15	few	TGTGCCAGCAGCGTAGACTCGTCCCCTAATCAGCCCCAGCATTTT	CASSVDSSPNQPQHF
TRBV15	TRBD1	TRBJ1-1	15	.	TGTGCCACCAGCAGAACGGGACAGGGGAACACTGAAGCTTTCTTT	CATSRTGQGNTEAFF
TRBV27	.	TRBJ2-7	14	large	TGTGCCAGCAGTTTATCGGAAGTGGGGTACGAGCAGTACTTC	CASSLSEVGYEQYF
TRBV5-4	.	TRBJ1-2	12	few	TGTGCCAGCAGAGCCTACGCCTATGGCTACACCTTC	CASRAYAYGYTF
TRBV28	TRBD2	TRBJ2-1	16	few	TGTGCCAGCAGTTTATCGGTAGCGGGGGGGCCCAATGAGCAGTTCTTC	CASSLSVAGGPNEQFF
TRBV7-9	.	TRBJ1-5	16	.	TGTGCCAGCAGCGCCCCTTCCATAGGCGGCAATCAGCCCCAGCATTTT	CASSAPSIGGNQPQHF
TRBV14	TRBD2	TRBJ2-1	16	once	TGTGCCAGCAGCCACGCTAGCGGGGTCTCCTACAATGAGCAGTTCTTC	CASSHASGVSYNEQFF
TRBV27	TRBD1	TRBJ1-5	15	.	TGTGCCAGCAGTTTTACAGGGGATAGCAATCAGCCCCAGCATTTT	CASSFTGDSNQPQHF
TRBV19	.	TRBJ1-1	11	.	TGTGCCATATTTAGGGGCACTGAAGCTTTCTTT	CAIFRGTEAFF
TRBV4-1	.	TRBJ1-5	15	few	TGCGCCAGCAGCCCCCTGGGCGGGATCAATCAGCCCCAGCATTTT	CASSPLGGINQPQHF
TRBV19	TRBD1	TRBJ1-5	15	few	TGTGCCAGTAGCCGGACAGGGTATAGCAATCAGCCCCAGCATTTT	CASSRTGYSNQPQHF
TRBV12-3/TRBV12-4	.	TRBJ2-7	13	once	TGTGCCAGCAGGAGTCCGGACAGCTACGAGCAGTACTTC	CASRSPDSYEQYF
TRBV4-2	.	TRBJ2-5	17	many	TGTGCCAGCAGCCAAGATGGATCCGGGGGTGGGGTCGAGACCCAGTACTTC	CASSQDGSGGGVETQYF
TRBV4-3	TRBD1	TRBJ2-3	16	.	TGCGCCAGCAGCCAAGTGGGGGACAGGGGCACAGATACGCAGTATTTT	CASSQVGDRGTDTQYF
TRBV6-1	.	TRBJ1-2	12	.	TGTGCCAGCAGTGGAGGCGGACCTGGCTACACCTTC	CASSGGGPGYTF
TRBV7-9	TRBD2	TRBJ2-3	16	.	TGTGCCAGCAGCTTACTGGCTAGCGGGGGGAGGGATACGCAGTATTTT	CASSLLASGGRDTQYF
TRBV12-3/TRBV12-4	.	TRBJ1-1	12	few	TGTGCCAGCAGTCCACAGCGGGTTGAAGCTTTCTTT	CASSPQRVEAFF
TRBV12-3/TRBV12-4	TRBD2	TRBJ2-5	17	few	TGTGCCAGCAGTTTTGGTATGCGGGGGTCACTTCAAGAGACCCAGTACTTC	CASSFGMRGSLQETQYF
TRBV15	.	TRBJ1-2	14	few	TGTGCCACCAGCAGAGCCTTACCTGACGGGGGCTACACCTTC	CATSRALPDGGYTF